This entry describes one TCR beta chain. As yet, its antigen is unknown. This entry belongs to a study of cytomegalovirus exposure and HLA in healthy donors. Study conclusions and caveats: The authors confirmed in vitro that three CMV-associated chains were specific for CMV antigens.

Produced via immunoSEQ multiplex PCR; TCRdb's table is partial and in-frame only. The profile shows about 360,000 clones, roughly 88% of them singletons. This receptor was taken from a woman between 18 and 29 years old in good health and CMV-seronegative. The sequenced material came from PBMCs.

CDR3 DNA sequence: TGTGCCAGTAGTATAGAGGAGATTACGTACTACGAGCAGTACTTC. Protein sequence: CASSIEEITYYEQYF. The chain is built from TRBV19 and TRBJ2-7; D is undetermined. This CDR3 has 15 residues. V lost 0 bases and J 3 bases, leaving 12 bases between the germline ends. Germline V lookup: CDR1 LNHDA, CDR2 SQIVND (reference sequence).